Listed below are T cell receptor beta chains from one sample, sequenced in a study of blood T cell repertoires in COVID-19. Clones were read by immunoSEQ multiplex PCR, and TCRdb kept only the in-frame ones, dropping some. The sample has some 490,000 clones, around nine tenths seen once. The sample taken for sequencing was PBMCs or T cells enriched from blood (not recorded which). Receptors were obtained from a woman in her sixties who had recovered from COVID-19. The CDR3 runs from the conserved cysteine through the conserved F or W. Fields, in order: CDR3 protein, D gene, J gene, V gene. A D gene is named only where the DNA matches it firmly.

CDR3: CASSPSQGLVWHEQFF
D: -
J: TRBJ2-1
V: TRBV7-8

CDR3: CASSLAGATNTEAFF
D: -
J: TRBJ1-1
V: TRBV2

CDR3: CASSKLPLMTGPGNTIYF
D: -
J: TRBJ1-3
V: TRBV21-1

CDR3: CASSSDRGNSPLHF
D: TRBD1
J: TRBJ1-6
V: TRBV11-3

CDR3: CASTDNNYGYTF
D: -
J: TRBJ1-2
V: TRBV5-1

CDR3: CASSPLAGGFGYTQYF
D: TRBD2
J: TRBJ2-3
V: TRBV5-1

CDR3: CASSSRGPAGTLHF
D: TRBD1
J: TRBJ1-6
V: TRBV27

CDR3: CASSQLDPGIGYTF
D: -
J: TRBJ1-2
V: TRBV3-1/TRBV3-2

CDR3: CATADRGREQYF
D: -
J: TRBJ2-7
V: TRBV24-1

CDR3: CASSLRTGDQPQHF
D: TRBD1
J: TRBJ1-5
V: TRBV5-1

CDR3: CASSATRNTEAFF
D: -
J: TRBJ1-1
V: TRBV10-1

CDR3: CASSVARNSPLHF
D: -
J: TRBJ1-6
V: TRBV9

CDR3: CASLKDRGSTGELFF
D: TRBD1
J: TRBJ2-2
V: TRBV5-4

CDR3: CASSYTGQEGYTF
D: TRBD1
J: TRBJ1-2
V: TRBV5-1

CDR3: CASSFDRGLGNTIYF
D: TRBD1
J: TRBJ1-3
V: TRBV5-1

CDR3: CASSLGHNYGYTF
D: -
J: TRBJ1-2
V: TRBV12-3/TRBV12-4

CDR3: CASARGGPKETQYF
D: -
J: TRBJ2-5
V: TRBV25-1

CDR3: CASSSTSGEKLFF
D: -
J: TRBJ1-4
V: TRBV7-2

CDR3: CASLSGGRNQPQHF
D: -
J: TRBJ1-5
V: TRBV19

CDR3: CASSVDVGGGTDTQYF
D: -
J: TRBJ2-3
V: TRBV9

CDR3: CASSPGAGGRETQYF
D: TRBD2
J: TRBJ2-5
V: TRBV5-1

CDR3: CASRIQEKGNQPQHF
D: -
J: TRBJ1-5
V: TRBV6-5

CDR3: CASSLDPGGTEAFF
D: -
J: TRBJ1-1
V: TRBV11-2

CDR3: CASSPGQKNTGELFF
D: -
J: TRBJ2-2
V: TRBV18

CDR3: CAMWGRGSYEQYF
D: -
J: TRBJ2-7
V: TRBV21-1

CDR3: CASSPGQATNEKLFF
D: TRBD1
J: TRBJ1-4
V: TRBV11-2

CDR3: CASSPRQGAEAFF
D: TRBD1
J: TRBJ1-1
V: TRBV3-1/TRBV3-2

CDR3: CASSMTSGTDTQYF
D: TRBD2
J: TRBJ2-3
V: TRBV19

CDR3: CASRRTAYYGYTF
D: -
J: TRBJ1-2
V: TRBV27

CDR3: CASSLSGGAVETQYF
D: TRBD2
J: TRBJ2-5
V: TRBV19

CDR3: CATGLAGALGTDTQYF
D: TRBD2
J: TRBJ2-3
V: TRBV2

CDR3: CASSSTSGGANTQYF
D: TRBD2
J: TRBJ2-3
V: TRBV2

CDR3: CASQGGRGSPLHF
D: -
J: TRBJ1-6
V: TRBV18

CDR3: CASSPSGDTNYGYTF
D: -
J: TRBJ1-2
V: TRBV18

CDR3: CASSTRTGSNTEAFF
D: TRBD1
J: TRBJ1-1
V: TRBV13

CDR3: CASSLARGQTEAFF
D: TRBD1
J: TRBJ1-1
V: TRBV7-2

CDR3: CASSLGGLFSTGELFF
D: -
J: TRBJ2-2
V: TRBV27

CDR3: CAISESGPANTEAFF
D: -
J: TRBJ1-1
V: TRBV10-3

CDR3: CATRGQGGNTIYF
D: TRBD1
J: TRBJ1-3
V: TRBV11-2

CDR3: CASSTRGAGYNEQFF
D: -
J: TRBJ2-1
V: TRBV5-6

CDR3: CASSRTVQETQYF
D: -
J: TRBJ2-5
V: TRBV6-5

CDR3: CASSKGLAGYTASGELFF
D: TRBD2
J: TRBJ2-2
V: TRBV7-8

CDR3: CASSPRGVAGNTIYF
D: -
J: TRBJ1-3
V: TRBV27

CDR3: CASSSSTSGVGTQYF
D: TRBD2
J: TRBJ2-3
V: TRBV13

CDR3: CASSQETGFYGYTF
D: -
J: TRBJ1-2
V: TRBV4-1

CDR3: CASSEDGAEGPRGSAFF
D: -
J: TRBJ1-1
V: TRBV2

CDR3: CASSEGVLQLRMNTEAFF
D: -
J: TRBJ1-1
V: TRBV6-1

CDR3: CASSNAQGAGGRGFF
D: TRBD1
J: TRBJ2-1
V: TRBV3-1/TRBV3-2

CDR3: CASSQQGDLTEAFF
D: TRBD1
J: TRBJ1-1
V: TRBV4-1

CDR3: CASSLRQTNSPLHF
D: -
J: TRBJ1-6
V: TRBV13

CDR3: CASSSLREGDETQYF
D: -
J: TRBJ2-5
V: TRBV5-1

CDR3: CASSPGTRREQFF
D: TRBD2
J: TRBJ2-1
V: TRBV12-3/TRBV12-4

CDR3: CASSPRRNSPLHF
D: -
J: TRBJ1-6
V: TRBV28

CDR3: CAISGRQENEQFF
D: -
J: TRBJ2-1
V: TRBV10-3

CDR3: CASSSPTESSWHDTQYF
D: -
J: TRBJ2-3
V: TRBV27